These T cell receptor beta chains were read from a single sample in a study of T cell responses to AZD1222 COVID-19 vaccine. Sequenced by immunoSEQ multiplex PCR; TCRdb stores in-frame clones only, minus some. The sample holds approximately 80,000 clones, 80% to 90% seen once. The starting material was peripheral blood, obtained 28 days after the second AZD1222 dose. The receptors originated from an adult who received the AZD1222 COVID-19 vaccine. Each CDR3 is given with its conserved first and last residue. A D gene is named only where the DNA matches it firmly.

D gene	V gene	J gene	CDR3 length	CDR3 protein	CDR3 DNA
TRBD1	TRBV11-2	TRBJ1-4	15	CASSPRQGTNEKLFF	TGTGCCAGCAGCCCCCGACAGGGAACTAATGAAAAACTGTTTTTT
NA	TRBV25-1	TRBJ1-5	13	CASSKQGIQPQHF	TGTGCCAGCAGTAAACAGGGAATTCAGCCCCAGCATTTT
TRBD1	TRBV3-1/TRBV3-2	TRBJ1-2	15	CASSPTGTGTGGYTF	TGTGCCAGCAGCCCCACAGGGACAGGGACGGGTGGCTACACCTTC
NA	TRBV6-5	TRBJ1-3	15	CASRDIWGTGNTIYF	TGTGCCAGCAGAGACATCTGGGGCACGGGAAACACCATATATTTT
NA	TRBV6-5	TRBJ2-1	15	CASSRTNTPYNEQFF	TGTGCCAGCAGTAGGACTAACACCCCCTACAATGAGCAGTTCTTC
NA	TRBV14	TRBJ2-1	15	CASSQLLNYYNEQFF	TGTGCCAGCAGCCAACTACTGAATTACTACAATGAGCAGTTCTTC
NA	TRBV5-5	TRBJ1-1	13	CASSPAGDTEAFF	TGTGCCAGCAGCCCCGCGGGCGACACTGAAGCTTTCTTT
TRBD1	TRBV28	TRBJ1-2	12	CASSGQGHGYTF	TGTGCCAGCAGTGGACAGGGCCATGGCTACACCTTC
TRBD1	TRBV7-3	TRBJ2-5	13	CASSLGTVETQYF	TGTGCCAGCAGCTTAGGGACAGTGGAGACCCAGTACTTC
NA	TRBV10-2	TRBJ1-1	13	CASSPSRATEAFF	TGCGCCAGCAGCCCGAGCAGGGCCACTGAAGCTTTCTTT